Below, one TCR beta chain is given with its context. The data were obtained in a study of glioma-infiltrating T cells after dendritic cell vaccination. Time point indicated: after dendritic cell vaccination, including at tumor progression/relapse. Sequencing used immunoSEQ multiplex PCR; TCRdb keeps in-frame clones, though not all of them. In the table there are about 87,000 clones, around 83% of which are singletons. Germline V lookup: CDR1 SEHNR, CDR2 FQNEAQ (reference sequence). V shed 5 bases and J shed 0 bases, with 11 bases lying between them. There are 14 residues in the CDR3. The chain is built from TRBV7-9 and TRBJ2-7, with D possibly being TRBD1 (6 bases). This clonotype was sampled from a human donor with glioblastoma. The sample in question was blood, obtained after dendritic cell vaccination. The CDR3 DNA reads TGTGCCAGCAGCGACGGGACATTCTCCTACGAGCAGTACTTC. Protein sequence: CASSDGTFSYEQYF.